This entry lists 14 T cell receptor beta chains sequenced from one sample in a study of identical twins. TCRdb re-derived calls from the 5' RACE reads in MiXCR, one entry per CDR3 protein. This repertoire shows 200,000 or so distinct CDR3 sequences, less than 8% found once; its top ten account for less than 2%. This same sample was also part of a study on yellow fever vaccine responses in identical twins.

Input material: memory (CD45RO+) T cells sorted from blood. The receptors originated from a woman aged 18-29 years in good health.

This clonotype occurred many times. This chain links TRBV24-1 with TRBJ2-4, with 7 bases identical to TRBD2. This CDR3 is built from 17 residues. The junction had 9 bases not matched to a gene; V was cut back by 2 bases and J by 3 bases. The germline gives CDR1 KGHDR, CDR2 SFDVKD. For the CDR3, the DNA is TGTGCCACCAGTGATTCATCGGGAGGAGAAAGCAAAAACATTCAGTACTTC. Its translation is CATSDSSGGESKNIQYF.

The sample holds many counts of this clonotype. V usage is TRBV10-3 and J usage is TRBJ2-3, with 7 bases matching TRBD1. CDR1 is ENHRY, CDR2 SYGVKD, per germline. The J segment lost 4 bases and the V segment lost 9 bases, leaving 4 bases of the junction unmatched. The CDR3 length is 12 residues. In nucleotides, the CDR3 is TGTGCCATAGGGACAGAATCAGATACGCAGTATTTT. It is translated as CAIGTESDTQYF.

This clonotype was counted at least ten times. The chain links TRBV6-1 to TRBJ1-4; a weak D match, TRBD1 (5 bases). Germline V gives CDR1 MNHNS, CDR2 SASEGT. The CDR3 runs to 16 residues. V was clipped by 6 bases and J by 5 bases, with 19 bases between them. CDR3 sequence reads: CASSRAGTSLNEKLFF. For the CDR3, the DNA is TGTGCCAGCAGCCGAGCCGGGACCTCGTTAAATGAAAAACTGTTTTTT.

The chain has TRBV29-1 and TRBJ1-6, with 7 bases that match TRBD1. CDR3 size: 15 residues. The V and J ends lost 2 bases and 6 bases, in that order; junction bases with no gene match: 7. Germline CDR1 reads SQVTM; CDR2 reads ANQGSEA. CDR3 in amino acids: CSVELETGTNSPLHF. In DNA, the CDR3 is TGCAGCGTTGAACTGGAGACAGGGACTAATTCACCCCTCCACTTT.

This clonotype was recorded a few times. The chain combines TRBV4-3 with TRBJ2-2; D may be TRBD1 or TRBD2 (6 bases each). CDR3 size: 14 residues. Germline loops: CDR1 LGHNA, CDR2 YSLEER. Trimming pared 4 bases from V and 6 bases from J, leaving 12 bases between. CDR3 residues: CASSLWRGSGELFF. The CDR3, as DNA: TGCGCCAGCAGCCTCTGGAGGGGGTCCGGGGAGCTGTTTTTT.

This clonotype occurred many times. The V gene is TRBV28, the J gene TRBJ2-5, with a weak D call TRBD2 (6 bases). Trimming took off 4 bases at V and 5 bases at J, with 23 bases between the two ends. CDR1 and CDR2 (germline): MDHEN, SYDVKM. This CDR3 contains 17 residues. CDR3 sequence: CASSSPPLRGQSETQYF. The CDR3 DNA follows: TGTGCCAGCAGTTCCCCCCCATTGCGGGGCCAGAGCGAGACCCAGTACTTC. Full variable domain (missing parts from reference TRBV28 and TRBJ2-5): DVKVTQSSRYLVKRTGEKVFLECVQDMDHENMFWYRQDPGLGLRLIYFSYDVKMKEKGDIPEGYSVSREKKERFSLILESASTNQTSMYLCASSSPPLRGQSETQYFGPGTRLLVL.

Ten or more counts support this clonotype. This sequence joins TRBV6-4 and TRBJ1-5; possibly TRBD1 for D (5 bases). The V gene lost 5 bases and the J gene lost 6 bases, with 11 bases spanning the gap. Germline V gene lookup returns CDR1 MRHNA and CDR2 SNTAGT. This CDR3 has 13 amino acids. The CDR3, as DNA: TGTGCCAGCAGTACAGGTGGGGGTCAGCCCCAGCATTTT. Its protein is CASSTGGGQPQHF.

This clonotype was seen at least ten times. This chain joins TRBV3-1 and TRBJ2-1; TRBD1 matches at 9 bases. CDR3 size: 16 residues. The junction had 11 bases not matched to a gene; V was cut back by 6 bases and J by 5 bases. The V gene's germline CDR1 is LGHDT and CDR2 YNNKEL (reference sequence). CDR3 in DNA: TGTGCCAGCAGAGGACGAACGACAGGGGGTAACAATGAGCAGTTCTTC. As protein: CASRGRTTGGNNEQFF.

The table lists this clonotype with a few counts. The chain combines TRBV6-5 with TRBJ1-4, with D tentatively TRBD1 (5 bases). Trimming removed 2 bases from V and 7 bases from J, with 14 bases in between. The CDR3 covers 15 residues. Per the germline V gene, CDR1 is MNHEY and CDR2 is SVGAGI. The CDR3: CASSYGGADAEKLFF. Here the CDR3 DNA reads TGTGCCAGCAGTTACGGGGGTGCGGATGCTGAAAAACTGTTTTTT.

In its sample, this clonotype was seen many times. This rearrangement joins TRBV10-3 to TRBJ2-1; 8 bases agree with TRBD2. This CDR3 is 14 amino acids long. The ends lost 11 bases at V and 4 bases at J; junction bases unmatched: 10. The germline CDR1 and CDR2 sequences are ENHRY and SYGVKD. CDR3 in DNA: TGTGCCTCAACCCCGGCGGGGGGTTACAATGAGCAGTTCTTC. Translated: CASTPAGGYNEQFF.

This clonotype showed up many times. The CDR3 sequence: CASSLAGGMGYEQYF. CDR3 nucleotide sequence: TGTGCCAGCAGCTTGGCCGGGGGGATGGGGTACGAGCAGTACTTC. The chain joins TRBV5-5 to TRBJ2-7; TRBD2 matches at 7 bases. The CDR3 consists of 15 residues. Germline assignment: CDR1 SGHKS and CDR2 YYEKEE (reference sequence). V lost 0 bases, J lost 4 bases, and 7 bases stayed unmatched.

This clonotype showed up many times. The chain joins TRBV5-1 to TRBJ2-5, with TRBD2 identical over 7 bases. The CDR3 is made up of 12 amino acids. CDR1 and CDR2 from the germline V gene are SGHRS and YFSETQ. The junction had 0 bases not matched to a gene; V was cut back by 4 bases and J by 3 bases. The CDR3 sequence: CASSREEETQYF. The CDR3, as DNA: TGCGCCAGCAGCCGGGAGGAAGAGACCCAGTACTTC.

V and J are TRBV29-1 and TRBJ2-5; the D is unclear. The CDR3 has 13 amino acids. Germline-derived CDR1 and CDR2 are SQVTM and ANQGSEA. Trimming took off 7 bases at V and 4 bases at J, with 16 bases between the two ends. The CDR3: CSAGLVEGETQYF. CDR3 bases: TGCAGCGCGGGCCTGGTGGAAGGAGAGACCCAGTACTTC. The entire variable domain, with the rest obtained from reference TRBV29-1 and TRBJ2-5, is as follows: SAVISQKPSRDICQRGTSLTIQCQVDSQVTMMFWYRQQPGQSLTLIATANQGSEATYESGFVIDKFPISRPNLTFSTLTVSNMSPEDSSIYLCSAGLVEGETQYFGPGTRLLVL.

The chain carries TRBV2 and TRBJ2-7, with 9 bases lining up with TRBD2. The trim removed 3 bases at V and 6 bases at J, leaving 3 bases unmatched. Germline V gives CDR1 SNHLY, CDR2 FYNNEI. The CDR3 is 13 residues long. CDR3 residues: CASSDVAGVEQYF. The CDR3 bases are TGTGCCAGCAGTGACGTAGCGGGAGTCGAGCAGTACTTC.